This TCR beta chain was captured by sequencing in a study of breast tumors, draining lymph nodes, adjacent tissues. Notes on the study in general: Tumor T cell lymph node origin was a supported hypothesis, not proven. Tumor TCR diversity was below lymph nodes but above nontumor tissue. Data fit most tumor T cells coming from lymph node, expanding in tumor.

CDR3 length: 14 residues. Germline loops: CDR1 DFQATT, CDR2 SNEGSKA (reference sequence). V lost 3 bases, J lost 5 bases, and 7 bases stayed unmatched. TCRdb passed the multiplex PCR reads through MiXCR, listing each CDR3 protein once. The data show 60,000 to 70,000 distinct CDR3 sequences, with around 60% seen just once and around 19% held by the top ten. In the case of this clonotype: Its target is not known.

Material: breast tumor tissue. The V gene is TRBV20-1, the J gene TRBJ1-1, with 9 positions matching TRBD1. This receptor was identified in a female donor with breast cancer. Some clones in this sample may be carry-over from other donors' samples. The CDR3 spells CSARKQGARTEAFF. In nucleotides, the CDR3 is TGCAGTGCTAGGAAACAGGGGGCGCGGACTGAAGCTTTCTTT.